The 31 T cell receptor beta chains below all came from one sample that was sequenced in a study of T-cell reconstitution after alpha-beta-depleted transplantation in children. A library of TCRbeta sequences, prepared with unique molecular identifiers, was generated. TCRdb passed the PCR reads through MiXCR, listing each CDR3 protein once. In the table there are 700,000 to 850,000 distinct CDR3 sequences, 15% to 20% of which are singletons. The starting material was PBMCs, mostly from graft donor cells, obtained 360 days after TCRalphabeta/CD19-depleted stem cell transplant. The source is a male patient aged 5 to 17 who had a stem cell transplant for acute lymphoblastic leukemia, so the T cells may come from the graft donor.

This clonotype was recorded a few times. The chain uses TRBV5-1 and TRBJ2-3; no firm D call. The germline V and J ends were trimmed by 0 bases and 5 bases, with 10 bases remaining between them. The V gene's germline CDR1 is SGHRS and CDR2 YFSETQ. This CDR3 is 14 amino acids long. The CDR3: CASSLGSVVDTQYF. The CDR3 region has the DNA TGCGCCAGCAGCTTGGGTTCGGTGGTAGATACGCAGTATTTT.

This clonotype was detected only a few times. The rearrangement joins TRBV20-1 to TRBJ1-1; D remains unclear. V was cut by 0 bases and J by 2 bases, with 10 bases left in between. The CDR3 is 14 amino acids. Germline V gene lookup returns CDR1 DFQATT and CDR2 SNEGSKA (reference sequence). CDR3 bases: TGCAGTGCTAGAGATCGCTACAGCAACACTGAAGCTTTCTTT. It specifies CSARDRYSNTEAFF.

V is TRBV20-1 and J is TRBJ2-7; 13 nucleotides agree with TRBD2. This CDR3 is built from 20 residues. Losses at the gene ends were 0 bases for V and 2 bases for J; bases not matched to a gene: 16. CDR1 DFQATT and CDR2 SNEGSKA come from the germline V gene (reference sequence). For the CDR3, the DNA is TGCAGTGCTAGAGATCGAAAATGGAGACTAGCGGGAGGACCTACCTACGAGCAGTACTTC. Its protein product is CSARDRKWRLAGGPTYEQYF.

This clonotype was observed a few times. This chain links TRBV4-1 with TRBJ2-4; D might be TRBD1 (5 bases). Per the germline V gene, CDR1 is MGHRA and CDR2 is YSYEKL. The CDR3 totals 14 residues. Trimming cost V 6 bases and J 6 bases, with 15 bases left between them. In DNA, the CDR3 is TGCGCCAGCAGAAGCAGGGTGGGAAGAAACATTCAGTACTTC. It specifies CASRSRVGRNIQYF.

This clonotype was counted many times. The rearrangement joins TRBV5-1 to TRBJ2-1; D might be TRBD1 or TRBD2, each matching 5 bases. This CDR3 has 18 amino acids. V was pared by 1 base and J by 1 base, with 18 bases between. CDR1 is SGHRS and CDR2 is YFSETQ in the germline V gene. This chain's CDR3 is CASSLRTGTLTSYNEQFF. The CDR3 DNA sequence: TGCGCCAGCAGCTTGAGGACCGGGACCCTCACTTCCTACAATGAGCAGTTCTTC.

The table lists this clonotype with a few counts. V usage is TRBV15 and J usage is TRBJ2-7; 7 bases map to TRBD2. The germline V gene encodes CDR1 LNHNV and CDR2 YYDKDF (reference sequence). Trimming took 4 bases from V and 4 from J; bases not matched to a gene: 4. This CDR3 is 13 amino acids long. This CDR3 reads CATSKGRAYEQYF. As DNA, the CDR3 is TGTGCCACCAGCAAAGGGAGGGCTTACGAGCAGTACTTC.

V is TRBV4-1 and J is TRBJ2-2; a possible D gene is TRBD2 (5 bases). Germline V gene data show CDR1 as MGHRA and CDR2 as YSYEKL. Trimming stripped 1 base from V and 5 bases from J, with 8 bases between. The CDR3 length is 14 residues. In DNA form, the CDR3 reads TGCGCCAGCAGCCAAGTCCCGGGAACCGGGGAGCTGTTTTTT. Translation gives CASSQVPGTGELFF.

Ten or more counts support this clonotype. This chain links TRBV5-1 with TRBJ2-6; tentative D call: TRBD1 (6 bases). The germline V gene encodes CDR1 SGHRS and CDR2 YFSETQ. Deletions cut 2 bases from V and 4 bases from J, with 10 bases between. The CDR3 totals 15 residues. CDR3 protein: CASSFTGTGANVLTF. Written as DNA, the CDR3 is TGCGCCAGCAGCTTTACAGGGACCGGGGCCAACGTCCTGACTTTC.

This rearrangement joins TRBV4-1 to TRBJ2-2; perhaps TRBD1 as D (5 bases). The CDR3 has 18 residues. The V gene lost 4 bases and the J gene lost 2 bases, with 20 bases spanning the gap. The germline CDR1 and CDR2 sequences are MGHRA and YSYEKL. Here the CDR3 DNA reads TGCGCCAGCAGCCGGATGCCATCGTGGGGCCAAAACACCGGGGAGCTGTTTTTT. Translating gives CASSRMPSWGQNTGELFF.

The chain recombines TRBV12-3 or TRBV12-4 with TRBJ2-7, with 10 bases aligning to TRBD1. V gave up 4 bases and J gave up 4 bases; unmatched junction bases: 4. This CDR3 region has 14 residues. CDR3: CASSSDRGGYEQYF. The CDR3 region has the DNA TGTGCCAGCAGTTCGGACAGGGGGGGGTACGAGCAGTACTTC.

The chain joins TRBV24-1 to TRBJ2-2; no definite D call. Germline CDR1 is KGHDR and CDR2 is SFDVKD. CDR3 size: 14 residues. The V end was cut by 3 bases, the J end by 1 base, with 5 bases between. Here the CDR3 reads CATSDPRNTGELFF. Written as DNA, the CDR3 is TGTGCCACCAGTGATCCCAGGAACACCGGGGAGCTGTTTTTT.

This clonotype turned up a few times. V usage is TRBV27 and J usage is TRBJ2-1; D perhaps matches TRBD2 (5 bases). Germline V gene sequence: CDR1 MNHEY, CDR2 SMNVEV (reference sequence). The CDR3 is 14 amino acids. V lost 7 bases, J lost 9 bases, and 19 bases lay in between. CDR3 loop: CASNLEGGAIEQFF. As DNA, the CDR3 is TGTGCCAGCAACCTTGAGGGTGGTGCGATTGAGCAGTTCTTC.

This clonotype was observed at least ten times. The V call is TRBV5-1, the J call TRBJ1-1; TRBD1 might be the D (5 bases). The germline V gene has CDR1 SGHRS and CDR2 YFSETQ. Trimming took off 0 bases at V and 5 bases at J, with 8 bases between the two ends. This CDR3 spans 13 amino acids. As DNA, the CDR3 is TGCGCCAGCAGCTTGGCAGGGAAGACTGAAGCTTTCTTT. Translation gives CASSLAGKTEAFF.

Many counts were recorded for this clonotype. The chain has TRBV11-2 and TRBJ1-1; D gene unclear. The CDR3 sequence is 14 residues long. Germline loops: CDR1 SGHAT, CDR2 FQNNGV. Deletions cut 5 bases from V and 4 bases from J, with 14 bases between. DNA for the CDR3: TGTGCCAGCAGCATTAAAGGTTCTCTCACTGAAGCTTTCTTT. Translating gives CASSIKGSLTEAFF.

This clonotype was picked up many times. V gene TRBV29-1 combines with J gene TRBJ2-5; TRBD2 agrees at 12 bases. The CDR3 has 13 amino acids. Germline V CDR1 and CDR2: SQVTM, ANQGSEA. With V trimmed by 4 bases and J by 9 bases, 6 bases remained unmatched. Written as DNA, the CDR3 is TGCAGCGTTGGCTCTAGCGGGAGGGTGGCCCAGTACTTC. Protein sequence: CSVGSSGRVAQYF.

This clonotype was picked up many times. J is TRBJ2-7 and V is TRBV6-1; the D is unclear. The V and J ends lost 6 bases and 2 bases respectively, with 8 bases between them. The CDR3 is 12 amino acids. In germline, CDR1 is MNHNS, CDR2 SASEGT. The CDR3 loop is CASSSFTYEQYF. CDR3 nucleotides: TGTGCCAGCAGCTCATTTACCTACGAGCAGTACTTC.

This clonotype was detected ten times or more. The chain couples TRBV5-1 to TRBJ2-1, with D perhaps TRBD2 (5 bases). Germline loops: CDR1 SGHRS, CDR2 YFSETQ. This CDR3 region has 15 residues. Trimming cost V 4 bases and J 0 bases, with 11 bases left between them. The CDR3 region has the DNA TGCGCCAGCAGCCGCCCTCGGGACTCCTACAATGAGCAGTTCTTC. Protein: CASSRPRDSYNEQFF.

This chain joins TRBV3-1 and TRBJ2-7; 11 nucleotides align to TRBD2. With V trimmed by 1 base and J by 6 bases, 5 bases remained unmatched. In germline, CDR1 is LGHDT, CDR2 YNNKEL (reference sequence). CDR3 length: 15 amino acids. CDR3 bases: TGTGCCAGCAGCCAAGTACTAGCGGGAGCTAGCGAGCAGTACTTC. It is translated as CASSQVLAGASEQYF.

The V and J genes are TRBV11-2 and TRBJ1-1; 8 bases align to TRBD1. Germline CDR1 is SGHAT and CDR2 is FQNNGV. The CDR3 has 15 residues. V shed 5 bases, J shed 2 bases, and the junction held 7 bases outside the gene matches. CDR3: CASSLYGQGNTEAFF. CDR3 in DNA: TGTGCCAGCAGCCTGTACGGACAGGGTAACACTGAAGCTTTCTTT.

This chain links TRBV5-5 with TRBJ2-5; weak D call: TRBD2 (7 bases). The CDR3 runs to 15 residues. Germline-derived CDR1 and CDR2 are SGHKS and YYEKEE (reference sequence). Trimming took off 0 bases at V and 0 bases at J, with 9 bases between the two ends. CDR3 DNA: TGTGCCAGCAGCTTGGGCGGGGGCTACCAAGAGACCCAGTACTTC. As protein: CASSLGGGYQETQYF.

This clonotype was seen ten or more times. V gene TRBV18 combines with J gene TRBJ2-1; 10 bases match TRBD2. J lost 7 bases, V lost 5 bases, and 5 bases had no gene match. Germline CDR1 is KGHSH and CDR2 is LQKENI. The CDR3 spans 14 residues. The CDR3, as DNA: TGTGCCAGCTCATCTAGCGGGAGTTCGAATGAGCAGTTCTTC. Translation gives CASSSSGSSNEQFF.

The chain uses TRBV2 and TRBJ2-3; maybe TRBD2 (6 bases). Per germline, CDR1 SNHLY and CDR2 FYNNEI. V was cut by 5 bases and J by 4 bases, with 16 bases left in between. This CDR3 region has 15 residues. The CDR3 sequence: CASSKETGSPDTQYF. The CDR3 coding sequence is TGTGCCAGCAGTAAGGAGACCGGGAGTCCAGATACGCAGTATTTT.

The chain employs TRBV6-5 and TRBJ2-5, with D possibly being TRBD2 (5 bases). Trimming took 2 bases from V and 1 from J, leaving 8 bases between them. This CDR3 has 14 residues. Looked up from germline, CDR1 is MNHEY and CDR2 is SVGAGI. CDR3 residues: CASSYESGQETQYF. The CDR3 nucleotides are TGTGCCAGCAGTTACGAGAGCGGCCAAGAGACCCAGTACTTC.

This clonotype turned up a few times. The chain combines TRBV6-1 with TRBJ1-4; 8 bases agree with TRBD1. Trimming at V came to 4 bases and at J to 6 bases, leaving 7 bases not matched to a gene. Germline CDR1 is MNHNS and CDR2 is SASEGT. The length of the CDR3 is 15 residues. CDR3 in DNA: TGTGCCAGCAGTGGCCAGGGGGCGGTTTATGAAAAACTGTTTTTT. Its protein is CASSGQGAVYEKLFF.

The chain couples TRBV12-3 or TRBV12-4 to TRBJ2-1, with 7 positions matching TRBD2. The V segment lost 11 bases and the J segment 5 bases; nucleotides outside the gene matches: 12. The CDR3 runs to 14 residues. CDR3 DNA: TGTGCCCCCAAAGGGAGGGGACCACACAATGAGCAGTTCTTC. Amino acids: CAPKGRGPHNEQFF.

The rearrangement joins TRBV20-1 to TRBJ2-1; D perhaps matches TRBD2 (6 bases). CDR1 is DFQATT, CDR2 SNEGSKA, per germline (reference sequence). The CDR3 is 15 residues long. In DNA, the CDR3 is TGCAGCAGTGCCCCGGCGGGACCTCCATACAATGAGCAGTTCTTC. It codes for CSSAPAGPPYNEQFF.

This clonotype was detected only a few times. This chain connects TRBV12-3 or TRBV12-4 to TRBJ2-1; TRBD1 aligns across 7 bases. This CDR3 region has 15 residues. Germline trimming cut 3 bases from V and 5 bases from J; bases unmatched to any gene: 7. CDR3 coding DNA: TGTGCCAGCAGTTTTAGAAGGGGGCACGACAATGAGCAGTTCTTC. This encodes CASSFRRGHDNEQFF.

This clonotype has ten or more counts. J is TRBJ2-5 and V is TRBV3-1; 10 bases fit TRBD2. CDR1 is LGHDT and CDR2 is YNNKEL in the germline V gene (reference sequence). This CDR3 comprises 18 residues. The V and J ends lost 3 bases and 0 bases, in that order; junction bases with no gene match: 10. The CDR3 region is CASSHPVRLAGYQETQYF. In DNA, the CDR3 is TGTGCCAGCAGCCACCCCGTGAGACTAGCGGGTTACCAAGAGACCCAGTACTTC.

This chain connects TRBV24-1 to TRBJ1-3; D is possibly TRBD1 (5 bases). Looked up from germline, CDR1 is KGHDR and CDR2 is SFDVKD. The CDR3 contains 14 residues. V shed 9 bases and J shed 2 bases, with 13 bases lying between them. The CDR3 sequence: CATGDGGTGNTIYF. The CDR3 bases are TGTGCCACCGGAGACGGGGGGACTGGAAACACCATATATTTT.

This clonotype turned up a few times. The chain recombines TRBV2 with TRBJ2-1; tentatively, D is TRBD2 (7 bases). The V end was cut by 6 bases, the J end by 7 bases, with 22 bases between. The CDR3 length is 16 residues. CDR1 is SNHLY and CDR2 is FYNNEI in the germline V gene. CDR3 in amino acids: CASRGGAKITRNEQFF. The CDR3 DNA sequence: TGTGCCAGCAGAGGGGGGGCGAAGATTACAAGGAATGAGCAGTTCTTC.

This clonotype occurred once. This chain joins TRBV7-8 and TRBJ2-3; TRBD2 matches 8 bases. The CDR3 extends over 16 amino acids. Germline V gene sequence: CDR1 SGHVS, CDR2 FQNEAQ. J was trimmed by 4 bases and V by 5 bases; bases with no gene match: 11. CDR3 nucleotides: TGTGCCAGCAGCGCAACCGGGACTAGGGGGGCAGATACGCAGTATTTT. This codes for CASSATGTRGADTQYF.